What follows are 22 T cell receptor beta chains derived from one specimen sequenced in a study of beta chain features in type 1 diabetes. Every isolated RNA sample was fully reverse transcribed, so sequencing captured expressed TCRB transcripts. Profiling relied on immunoSEQ multiplex PCR, and the TCRdb table lists in-frame clones only, not all of them. Found here are about 660,000 clones, around an eighth of them singletons; the top ten hold 0.035% to 0.04%. Which antigens these TCRs recognize remains unknown. Study-wide findings and caveats: Type 1 diabetes patients had TCRB CDR3s that were shorter (moderately but significantly so) in all four CD4+ subsets.

The sample was naive CD4+ T cells from blood. These receptors all stem from a man between 18 and 35 years old with type 1 diabetes.

V gene TRBV7-9 combines with J gene TRBJ2-7, with 9 bases lining up with TRBD1. The germline V gene encodes CDR1 SEHNR and CDR2 FQNEAQ (reference sequence). With 1 base clipped from V and 6 bases from J, the junction kept 10 bases outside the gene matches. CDR3 length: 16 amino acids. CDR3 amino acids: CASSLGPPGQGVEQYF. As DNA, the CDR3 is TGTGCCAGCAGCTTAGGTCCCCCGGGACAGGGTGTCGAGCAGTACTTC.

This clone was recorded a few times. The V gene is TRBV28, the J gene TRBJ2-3; TRBD2 aligns across 8 bases. Trimming removed 6 bases from V and 8 bases from J; junction bases left unmatched: 7. The germline V gene has CDR1 MDHEN and CDR2 SYDVKM. CDR3 length equals 13 residues. CDR3 sequence (DNA): TGTGCCAGCAGACAGACGGGAGGGGGTACGCAGTATTTT. This translates into CASRQTGGGTQYF.

The chain joins TRBV30 to TRBJ1-1; the D gene is possibly TRBD1 (5 bases). This CDR3 spans 14 amino acids. Germline CDR1 and CDR2: GTSNPN and SVGIG (reference sequence). V lost 0 bases to trimming and J lost 1 base, with 9 bases between them. The CDR3: CAWSVLTANTEAFF. Here the CDR3 DNA reads TGTGCCTGGAGTGTTCTGACAGCGAACACTGAAGCTTTCTTT.

The rearrangement uses TRBV10-3 and TRBJ2-1; TRBD2 aligns across 16 bases. The CDR3 length is 18 residues. J was trimmed by 4 bases and V by 2 bases; bases with no gene match: 5. Germline V gene sequence: CDR1 ENHRY, CDR2 SYGVKD. The CDR3 sequence is CAISEPGTSGRDYNEQFF. The CDR3 region has the DNA TGTGCCATCAGTGAGCCGGGGACTAGCGGGAGGGATTACAATGAGCAGTTCTTC.

The rearrangement links TRBV5-1 to TRBJ2-1; 10 nucleotides align to TRBD2. CDR1 is SGHRS, CDR2 YFSETQ, per germline. The CDR3 is made up of 14 amino acids. J lost 6 bases, V lost 4 bases, and 4 bases had no gene match. The CDR3 sequence is CASSGTSGINEQFF. CDR3 bases: TGCGCCAGCAGCGGAACTAGCGGGATCAATGAGCAGTTCTTC.

This sequence joins TRBV14 and TRBJ2-6; 7 bases line up with TRBD1. CDR3 size: 19 residues. The junction had 8 bases not matched to a gene; V was cut back by 0 bases and J by 0 bases. Per the germline V gene, CDR1 is SGHDN and CDR2 is FVKESK. CDR3 sequence (DNA): TGTGCCAGCAGCCAAGACTTCGGGACAGTTGGCTCTGGGGCCAACGTCCTGACTTTC. Translated, it gives CASSQDFGTVGSGANVLTF.

The V and J genes are TRBV6-5 and TRBJ1-3; D remains unclear. This CDR3 region has 15 residues. V was pared by 2 bases and J by 0 bases, with 8 bases between. Germline V lookup: CDR1 MNHEY, CDR2 SVGAGI. The DNA for the CDR3 is TGTGCCAGCAGTTACGACCACATCTCTGGAAACACCATATATTTT. It specifies CASSYDHISGNTIYF.

This clone was seen a handful of times. The V and J genes are TRBV6-5 and TRBJ2-3, with TRBD1 matching over 8 bases. The CDR3 covers 14 residues. Germline V gene lookup returns CDR1 MNHEY and CDR2 SVGAGI. V lost 6 bases and J lost 4; bases outside the gene matches: 6. The CDR3 region is CASSRTGFADTQYF. CDR3 nucleotides: TGTGCCAGCAGCAGGACAGGGTTTGCAGATACGCAGTATTTT.

This sequence joins TRBV4-1 and TRBJ1-6; weak D call: TRBD1 (5 bases). The CDR3 runs 18 residues. Germline values: CDR1 MGHRA, CDR2 YSYEKL. V lost 0 bases to trimming and J lost 9 bases, with 21 bases between them. CDR3 coding DNA: TGCGCCAGCAGCCAAGATGGTGGGGCTGGCTCTCGGGTTTCACCCCTCCACTTT. It is translated as CASSQDGGAGSRVSPLHF.

Comment on this clone: This same CDR3 is encoded by further DNA sequences in the sample. The chain recombines TRBV30 with TRBJ1-5; tentatively, D is TRBD1 (6 bases). The CDR3 spans 14 residues. CDR1 is GTSNPN and CDR2 is SVGIG in the germline V gene (reference sequence). Trimming left V 1 base short and J 0 bases short, with 7 bases between. CDR3 bases: TGTGCCTGGAGTGAAGGGGGTAGCAATCAGCCCCAGCATTTT. Translated, it gives CAWSEGGSNQPQHF.

This clone was detected only a few times. Other DNA sequences in this specimen translate into the identical CDR3. The rearrangement links TRBV2 to TRBJ1-2; D unclear. The CDR3 is 11 amino acids. Trimming stripped 6 bases from V and 4 bases from J, with 6 bases between. Per the germline V gene, CDR1 is SNHLY and CDR2 is FYNNEI. DNA of the CDR3: TGTGCCAGCAGCCTCAGCTATGGCTACACCTTC. This sequence encodes CASSLSYGYTF.

This clone was observed a handful of times. The chain carries TRBV28 and TRBJ2-3, with TRBD1 matching 9 bases. Losses at the gene ends were 4 bases for V and 3 bases for J; bases not matched to a gene: 8. The CDR3 sequence is 16 residues long. Germline lookup yields CDR1 MDHEN and CDR2 SYDVKM. The CDR3 sequence is CASSSPQGARTDTQYF. The CDR3 coding sequence is TGTGCCAGCAGTTCCCCACAGGGGGCGCGAACAGATACGCAGTATTTT. Filled out from reference TRBV28 and TRBJ2-3, the complete variable domain reads DVKVTQSSRYLVKRTGEKVFLECVQDMDHENMFWYRQDPGLGLRLIYFSYDVKMKEKGDIPEGYSVSREKKERFSLILESASTNQTSMYLCASSSPQGARTDTQYFGPGTRLTVL.

The chain recombines TRBV30 with TRBJ2-7; 9 nucleotides match TRBD2. Germline V gene lookup returns CDR1 GTSNPN and CDR2 SVGIG (reference sequence). This CDR3 region has 15 residues. Losses at the gene ends were 7 bases for V and 0 bases for J; bases not matched to a gene: 10. CDR3 nucleotides: TGTGCCTACCTCGGGGGTAGCGGGGGCTCCTACGAGCAGTACTTC. Residues: CAYLGGSGGSYEQYF.

Only a few counts were recorded for this clone. The rearrangement joins TRBV30 to TRBJ1-5; D uncertain. Germline lookup yields CDR1 GTSNPN and CDR2 SVGIG (reference sequence). The CDR3 has 13 residues. V was cut by 0 bases and J by 7 bases, with 10 bases left in between. Written as DNA, the CDR3 is TGTGCCTGGAGTGTCGGCCTAGGACAGCCCCAGCATTTT. Its translation is CAWSVGLGQPQHF.

This clone was counted only a few times. The chain links TRBV6-5 to TRBJ2-5; no clear D. V was pared by 7 bases and J by 5 bases, with 11 bases between. CDR1 and CDR2 (germline): MNHEY, SVGAGI. This CDR3 spans 12 amino acids. CDR3 nucleotide sequence: TGTGCCAGCATCTCGACGGCGGAGACCCAGTACTTC. Encoded protein: CASISTAETQYF.

The CDR3 spells CASSQDRWTSGVVKDIQYF. The CDR3 nucleotides read TGCGCCAGCAGCCAAGACCGATGGACTAGCGGGGTAGTCAAGGACATTCAGTACTTC. The chain joins TRBV4-3 to TRBJ2-4, with TRBD2 matching 12 bases. The length of the CDR3 is 19 residues. V was clipped by 0 bases and J by 8 bases; unmatched bases: 14. The germline CDR1 and CDR2 sequences are LGHNA and YSLEER.

The genes are TRBV9 and TRBJ2-3; D gene ambiguous. CDR1 and CDR2 (germline): SGDLS, YYNGEE. V was clipped by 4 bases and J by 2 bases, with 2 bases between them. The CDR3 totals 11 residues. The CDR3 bases are TGTGCCAGCAGCTTCACAGATACGCAGTATTTT. Its translation: CASSFTDTQYF.

This clone was picked up a small number of times. The chain combines TRBV30 with TRBJ1-3; no clear D gene. The CDR3 has 15 amino acids. Germline V gene sequence: CDR1 GTSNPN, CDR2 SVGIG (reference sequence). The V end lost 3 bases, the J end lost 4 bases, and 16 bases lay between the germline ends. The CDR3 sequence is CAWSGKAPPGNTIYF. In DNA form, the CDR3 reads TGTGCCTGGAGCGGAAAGGCACCCCCAGGAAACACCATATATTTT. Supplemented by reference TRBV30 and TRBJ1-3, the full variable domain reads SQTIHQWPATLVQPVGSPLSLECTVEGTSNPNLYWYRQAAGRGLQLLFYSVGIGQISSEVPQNLSASRPQDRQFILSSKKLLLSDSGFYLCAWSGKAPPGNTIYFGEGSWLTVV.

The chain uses TRBV29-1 and TRBJ1-4; TRBD1 matches at 7 bases. Germline V lookup: CDR1 SQVTM, CDR2 ANQGSEA. The CDR3 totals 13 residues. CDR3 in DNA: TGCACCGCCGCGCAGACAGGGAATGAAAAACTGTTTTTT. Protein sequence: CTAAQTGNEKLFF.

The chain combines TRBV7-3 with TRBJ2-3, with D possibly being TRBD2 (5 bases). The V end lost 4 bases, the J end lost 0 bases, and 11 bases lay between the germline ends. The germline CDR1 and CDR2 sequences are SGHTA and FQGTGA. The CDR3 extends over 15 amino acids. In DNA, the CDR3 is TGTGCCAGCAGCTCTACTAGTACTAGCACAGATACGCAGTATTTT. Translated: CASSSTSTSTDTQYF.

The table lists this clone with a few counts. CDR3 DNA sequence: TGTGCCATCCAGGACACGGGAGATACGCAGTATTTT. Encoded protein: CAIQDTGDTQYF. The chain employs TRBV2 and TRBJ2-3, with a possible D match to TRBD1 (5 bases). Germline V lookup: CDR1 SNHLY, CDR2 FYNNEI. The CDR3 contains 12 residues. Deletions cut 10 bases from V and 5 bases from J, with 13 bases between.

This clone was recorded a few times. The chain has TRBV7-2 and TRBJ2-6; D is uncertain. Between the trimmed V and J ends, which lost 5 bases and 2 bases, there was a span of 4 bases. In germline, CDR1 is SGHTA, CDR2 FQGNSA. The CDR3 loop spans 13 amino acids. CDR3 in amino acids: CASSTPGANVLTF. In DNA, the CDR3 is TGTGCCAGCAGCACCCCTGGGGCCAACGTCCTGACTTTC.